Following are 25 T cell receptor beta chains from one sample sequenced in a study of cytomegalovirus exposure and HLA in healthy donors. This PCR relied on a set of 60 Vbeta primers and 13 Jbeta primers. Generated by immunoSEQ multiplex PCR, the TCRdb table keeps only in-frame clones and is missing some. Of 170,000 or so clones in the sample, 84% were seen once. Sequenced sample: PBMCs. These receptors all stem from a girl aged 5 to 17 in good health and CMV-seropositive.

A single count supports this clone. The chain's CDR3 is CASSQDDPSGGPLAKNIQYF. For the CDR3, the DNA is TGCGCCAGCAGCCAAGATGACCCTAGCGGGGGACCTCTAGCCAAAAACATTCAGTACTTC. This chain uses TRBV4-1 with TRBJ2-4, with TRBD2 identical over 10 bases. V shed 0 bases, J shed 0 bases, and the junction held 11 bases outside the gene matches. CDR1 is MGHRA and CDR2 is YSYEKL in the germline V gene. This CDR3 comprises 20 residues.

The chain carries TRBV6-5 and TRBJ1-3; D remains ambiguous. Trimming left V 11 bases short and J 0 bases short, with 14 bases between. CDR1 and CDR2 from the germline V gene are MNHEY and SVGAGI. The length of the CDR3 is 14 residues. The CDR3 sequence: CASRRPGSGNTIYF. CDR3 DNA sequence: TGTGCCTCCCGAAGACCGGGCTCTGGAAACACCATATATTTT.

The chain uses TRBV5-4 and TRBJ2-7; a weak D match, TRBD1 (6 bases). The germline CDR1 and CDR2 sequences are SGHNT and YYREEE (reference sequence). The CDR3 spans 13 residues. The V end was cut by 1 base, the J end by 3 bases, with 8 bases between. This chain's CDR3 is CASSLRGNYEQYF. The CDR3 region has the DNA TGTGCCAGCAGCTTGAGGGGGAACTACGAGCAGTACTTC.

The chain employs TRBV18 and TRBJ1-1; 10 bases are shared with TRBD1. Germline trimming cut 3 bases from V and 4 bases from J; bases unmatched to any gene: 5. From germline, CDR1 is KGHSH and CDR2 LQKENI. The CDR3 extends over 15 amino acids. CDR3 in DNA: TGTGCCAGCTCACCCACGCGGACAGGGGGCACTGAAGCTTTCTTT. Its protein product is CASSPTRTGGTEAFF.

This chain links TRBV7-8 with TRBJ2-7, with 10 positions matching TRBD1. Unmatched junction bases numbered 4, after V lost 2 bases and J lost 0 bases. This CDR3 contains 16 residues. Looked up from germline, CDR1 is SGHVS and CDR2 is FQNEAQ. The CDR3 DNA sequence: TGTGCCAGCAGCTTAACTGGACAGGGGGACTCCTACGAGCAGTACTTC. It yields the protein CASSLTGQGDSYEQYF.

This chain connects TRBV29-1 to TRBJ2-5; D is possibly TRBD2 (6 bases). The V gene lost 1 base and the J gene lost 1 base, with 22 bases spanning the gap. The CDR3 has 18 amino acids. Germline V gene sequence: CDR1 SQVTM, CDR2 ANQGSEA. DNA of the CDR3: TGCAGCGTTGAAGCGGCTAGCGCTTACCTTAGAAGCCAAGAGACCCAGTACTTC. Translated: CSVEAASAYLRSQETQYF. Supplemented by reference TRBV29-1 and TRBJ2-5, the full variable domain reads SAVISQKPSRDICQRGTSLTIQCQVDSQVTMMFWYRQQPGQSLTLIATANQGSEATYESGFVIDKFPISRPNLTFSTLTVSNMSPEDSSIYLCSVEAASAYLRSQETQYFGPGTRLLVL.

The chain recombines TRBV28 with TRBJ1-5; 8 bases fit TRBD1. The V gene end was trimmed by 6 bases and the J gene end by 7 bases; junction bases not matched to a gene: 8. CDR1 and CDR2 (germline): MDHEN, SYDVKM. The CDR3 contains 14 residues. CDR3 nucleotides: TGTGCCAGCAGCCGGACAGGGCTTCAGCAGCCCCAGCATTTT. This encodes CASSRTGLQQPQHF.

The chain couples TRBV27 to TRBJ2-5; D might be TRBD1 (6 bases). The germline V gene has CDR1 MNHEY and CDR2 SMNVEV (reference sequence). The CDR3 spans 13 residues. V was cut by 2 bases and J by 11 bases, with 15 bases left in between. The CDR3 nucleotides are TGTGCCAGCAGTTTAGGGGGCAGGGCAGGGCAGTACTTC. Protein: CASSLGGRAGQYF.

This clone was detected only once. V is TRBV4-1 and J is TRBJ1-1; 8 nucleotides agree with TRBD1. Trimming took 4 bases from V and 1 from J; bases not matched to a gene: 8. The CDR3 contains 16 residues. The germline gives CDR1 MGHRA, CDR2 YSYEKL. The CDR3 DNA reads as TGCGCCAGCAGCCTTCCAAGCGGGACAGGGAACACTGAAGCTTTCTTT. Protein: CASSLPSGTGNTEAFF.

The chain couples TRBV6-1 to TRBJ2-7; 9 nucleotides agree with TRBD1. The germline V gene encodes CDR1 MNHNS and CDR2 SASEGT. The trim removed 4 bases at V and 1 base at J, leaving 2 bases unmatched. The CDR3 sequence is 14 residues long. For the CDR3, the DNA is TGTGCCAGCAGTGGGGGACAGGGATCCTACGAGCAGTACTTC. Translation: CASSGGQGSYEQYF.

Comment on this clone: This specimen includes other DNA sequences encoding the same CDR3. The chain is built from TRBV9 and TRBJ2-3, with a tentative D call TRBD2 (5 bases). CDR3 length equals 13 residues. The V and J ends lost 1 base and 3 bases respectively, with 6 bases between them. Per germline, CDR1 SGDLS and CDR2 YYNGEE. CDR3 sequence (DNA): TGTGCCAGCAGCGTAACGGGAACAGATACGCAGTATTTT. Amino acid sequence: CASSVTGTDTQYF.

This clone came up once. Other DNA sequences in this specimen translate into the identical CDR3. The V and J genes are TRBV5-1 and TRBJ1-5; the D is unclear. V was pared by 4 bases and J by 3 bases, with 11 bases between. CDR3 length: 14 residues. Per germline, CDR1 SGHRS and CDR2 YFSETQ. This chain's CDR3 is CASSPGDFNQPQHF. CDR3 sequence (DNA): TGCGCCAGCAGCCCGGGAGACTTCAATCAGCCCCAGCATTTT.

The V and J genes are TRBV21-1 and TRBJ1-5. TRBV21-1 is a pseudogene locus. The CDR3 sequence is 15 residues long. The chain's CDR3 is CASSSHGGSVGPQHF. The CDR3, as DNA: TGTGCCAGCAGCAGTCACGGGGGGTCCGTTGGGCCCCAGCATTTT.

The chain combines TRBV7-9 with TRBJ2-3, with 7 nucleotides matching TRBD2. J gave up 6 bases and V 5 bases, and 8 bases lay outside the gene matches. The CDR3 loop spans 14 amino acids. Germline V gives CDR1 SEHNR, CDR2 FQNEAQ (reference sequence). The CDR3 here is CASSRPGGRDTQYF. The CDR3 nucleotides read TGTGCCAGCAGCCGACCGGGGGGAAGGGATACGCAGTATTTT.

This chain joins TRBV5-1 and TRBJ2-5; TRBD1 agrees at 12 bases. The length of the CDR3 is 15 residues. The junction had 8 bases not matched to a gene; V was cut back by 5 bases and J by 6 bases. Germline-derived CDR1 and CDR2 are SGHRS and YFSETQ. CDR3 DNA: TGCGCCAGCAGTTCTGGGACAGGGGGCTGGCAGACCCAGTACTTC. Its translation: CASSSGTGGWQTQYF.

The chain couples TRBV6-6 to TRBJ1-2, with a possible D match to TRBD1 (6 bases). Per the germline V gene, CDR1 is MNHNY and CDR2 is SVGAGI (reference sequence). CDR3 length equals 15 residues. The V and J ends lost 2 bases and 7 bases respectively, with 17 bases between them. CDR3 in amino acids: CASSYPQTAGVGYTF. CDR3 DNA: TGTGCCAGCAGTTACCCTCAGACAGCAGGGGTTGGCTACACCTTC.

The chain employs TRBV5-1 and TRBJ2-5; TRBD2 matches at 7 bases. Germline trimming cut 3 bases from V and 5 bases from J; bases unmatched to any gene: 10. This CDR3 region has 15 residues. Germline lookup yields CDR1 SGHRS and CDR2 YFSETQ. In DNA, the CDR3 is TGCGCCAGCAGCTACGGGCTAGCGGTTGGGGAGACCCAGTACTTC. Protein: CASSYGLAVGETQYF.

The rearrangement links TRBV4-1 to TRBJ1-1; D unresolved. Trimming removed 2 bases at V and 0 bases at J, with 4 bases between. Per the germline V gene, CDR1 is MGHRA and CDR2 is YSYEKL. This CDR3 is 13 amino acids long. The CDR3 sequence: CASSQIMNTEAFF. CDR3 DNA: TGCGCCAGCAGCCAAATAATGAACACTGAAGCTTTCTTT.

This clone was seen a few times. The chain joins TRBV7-9 to TRBJ1-6; D is perhaps TRBD1 (5 bases). The germline gives CDR1 SEHNR, CDR2 FQNEAQ (reference sequence). V was trimmed by 1 base and J by 14 bases, leaving 15 bases between them. The CDR3 extends over 14 amino acids. CDR3 in DNA: TGTGCCAGCAGCTTAGGACAGTTCCCTCCGACCCTCCACTTT. Amino acid sequence: CASSLGQFPPTLHF.

V gene TRBV7-6 combines with J gene TRBJ2-3; D not certain. Germline CDR1 SGHVS, CDR2 FNYEAQ. Trimming removed 8 bases at V and 2 bases at J, with 11 bases between. The CDR3 contains 13 residues. The CDR3 sequence: CASGGYLTDTQYF. CDR3 sequence (DNA): TGTGCCAGCGGCGGATACCTCACAGATACGCAGTATTTT.

This clone occurred a few times. CDR3 DNA sequence: TGTGCCTGGAGTGGGAGGCGGAACACTGAAGCTTTCTTT. This codes for CAWSGRRNTEAFF. V and J are TRBV30 and TRBJ1-1; D is ambiguous. Trimming removed 1 base at V and 1 base at J, with 7 bases between. Germline CDR1 reads GTSNPN; CDR2 reads SVGIG (reference sequence). The CDR3 runs to 13 residues.

This chain links TRBV6-6 with TRBJ1-2; D gene uncertain. V shed 0 bases and J shed 8 bases, with 13 bases lying between them. The CDR3 is 14 residues long. Per germline, CDR1 MNHNY and CDR2 SVGAGI (reference sequence). The CDR3 DNA reads TGTGCCAGCAGTTACTCGAGCGGAGGGTGGGGCTACACCTTC. Translating gives CASSYSSGGWGYTF.

A note on this clone: Other DNA sequences in the same sample also yield this CDR3. This chain connects TRBV2 to TRBJ1-1, with TRBD1 as a possible D gene (5 bases). Germline V gene data show CDR1 as SNHLY and CDR2 as FYNNEI. Trimming took 2 bases from V and 0 from J, leaving 10 bases between them. The length of the CDR3 is 15 residues. CDR3 loop: CASSEQGFMNTEAFF. For the CDR3, the DNA is TGTGCCAGCAGTGAACAGGGCTTTATGAACACTGAAGCTTTCTTT.

This clone appeared once. The CDR3 sequence: CASSLYGRAVGYTF. CDR3 in DNA: TGTGCCAGCAGCTTATATGGCAGGGCCGTTGGCTACACCTTC. This chain uses TRBV7-9 with TRBJ1-2; D is possibly TRBD1 (5 bases). CDR1 is SEHNR, CDR2 FQNEAQ, per germline (reference sequence). V was pared by 2 bases and J by 7 bases, with 14 bases between. The CDR3 is 14 residues long.

The genes are TRBV2 and TRBJ1-5; 7 positions match TRBD1. The CDR3 length is 15 residues. The V and J ends lost 3 bases and 4 bases, in that order; junction bases with no gene match: 6. The germline V gene has CDR1 SNHLY and CDR2 FYNNEI. DNA for the CDR3: TGTGCCAGCAGTGAGCCGGGACAGCCGAATCAGCCCCAGCATTTT. It yields the protein CASSEPGQPNQPQHF.